The next 14 T cell receptor beta chains were all read from a single sample in a study of CD8 T cells in Susac syndrome. Random-hexamer reverse transcription was applied to roughly 0.5 to 1 ug RNA. From the immunoSEQ multiplex PCR reads, TCRdb called clonotypes with MiXCR, one entry per CDR3 protein. The sample yields about 170,000 distinct CDR3 sequences, under 95% seen once. The sample taken for sequencing was CD4+ T cells from PBMCs. These receptors were collected from a human donor with multiple sclerosis.

This clonotype was detected once. A read error may account for a junction end that differs from germline. The V gene is TRBV7-9, the J gene TRBJ2-3; D tentatively reads TRBD1 or TRBD2 (5 bases each). Germline V gene data show CDR1 as SEHNR and CDR2 as FQNEAQ (reference sequence). The CDR3 consists of 12 residues. The CDR3 bases are TGTGCCAGCAGCTTTTCCTGGCAGGGCGGGCATTTT. It translates to CASSFSWQGGHF.

V and J are TRBV7-8 and TRBJ2-1; TRBD1 aligns across 8 bases. The CDR3 totals 13 residues. Germline assignment: CDR1 SGHVS and CDR2 FQNEAQ. Trimming removed 3 bases from V and 9 bases from J; junction bases left unmatched: 4. CDR3 sequence reads: CASSFLQGGEQFF. The CDR3 DNA reads TGTGCCAGCAGCTTCTTACAGGGGGGTGAGCAGTTCTTC.

The chain joins TRBV16 to TRBJ1-2, with D perhaps TRBD1 (6 bases). CDR1 and CDR2 from the germline V gene are KGHSY and FQNENV. Trimming took 2 bases from V and 4 from J, leaving 8 bases between them. This CDR3 is built from 13 residues. CDR3 protein: CASSQGTFYGYTF. CDR3 nucleotides: TGTGCCAGCAGCCAAGGGACATTCTATGGCTACACCTTC.

The CDR3 protein is CASSGTLGTDTQYF. CDR3 in DNA: TGTGCCAGCAGTGGGACCTTAGGCACAGATACGCAGTATTTT. The V gene is TRBV7-2, the J gene TRBJ2-3, with D perhaps matching TRBD1 or TRBD2 (5 bases each). V dropped 6 bases and J dropped 1 base, with 11 bases sitting between them. This CDR3 spans 14 amino acids. CDR1 SGHTA and CDR2 FQGNSA come from the germline V gene.

The chain carries TRBV27 and TRBJ1-4; TRBD1 matches at 7 bases. The V segment lost 5 bases and the J segment 0 bases; nucleotides outside the gene matches: 3. The CDR3 is 15 amino acids. The germline gives CDR1 MNHEY, CDR2 SMNVEV (reference sequence). As DNA, the CDR3 is TGTGCCAGCAGTCCCGGACAGGCAACTAATGAAAAACTGTTTTTT. This encodes CASSPGQATNEKLFF.

The chain joins TRBV6-5 to TRBJ1-6, with a tentative D call TRBD1 (5 bases). This CDR3 is built from 16 residues. Germline-derived CDR1 and CDR2 are MNHEY and SVGAGI. V was trimmed by 0 bases and J by 5 bases, leaving 11 bases between them. The CDR3 protein is CASSYSGALHNSPLHF. The CDR3 DNA sequence: TGTGCCAGCAGTTACTCCGGGGCGCTACATAATTCACCCCTCCACTTT.

The rearrangement links TRBV7-3 to TRBJ1-1; TRBD1 might be the D (5 bases). The germline CDR1 and CDR2 sequences are SGHTA and FQGTGA. V was clipped by 5 bases and J by 4 bases, with 20 bases between them. The CDR3 loop spans 16 amino acids. The CDR3 nucleotides are TGTGCCAGCAGCGTTTCTTCTAATCAGGGAATCACTGAAGCTTTCTTT. Translated, it gives CASSVSSNQGITEAFF.

The V gene is TRBV28, the J gene TRBJ1-5; tentative D call: TRBD1 (6 bases). The CDR3 extends over 19 amino acids. CDR1 is MDHEN and CDR2 is SYDVKM in the germline V gene. V lost 5 bases, J lost 1 base, and 24 bases lay in between. The CDR3 protein is CASSPLPLGGWGSNQPQHF. In nucleotides, the CDR3 is TGTGCCAGCAGTCCCCTCCCTTTGGGGGGCTGGGGAAGCAATCAGCCCCAGCATTTT. The full variable domain, in which reference TRBV28 and TRBJ1-5 provide the parts outside the CDR3, is DVKVTQSSRYLVKRTGEKVFLECVQDMDHENMFWYRQDPGLGLRLIYFSYDVKMKEKGDIPEGYSVSREKKERFSLILESASTNQTSMYLCASSPLPLGGWGSNQPQHFGDGTRLSIL.

The count of this clonotype is one. J is TRBJ2-3 and V is TRBV12-3 or TRBV12-4; no definite D call. The CDR3 is 13 residues long. Trimming removed 11 bases from V and 0 bases from J, with 12 bases in between. CDR3 in amino acids: CACRETSTDTQYF. The CDR3 nucleotides read TGTGCCTGTCGTGAAACAAGCACAGATACGCAGTATTTT.

The chain has TRBV6-2 or TRBV6-3 and TRBJ2-5; D gene uncertain. Trimming cost V 4 bases and J 5 bases, with 14 bases left between them. The CDR3 spans 14 residues. CDR1 and CDR2 from the germline V gene are MNHEY and SVGEGT. CDR3 protein: CASSLLSLSETQYF. Written as DNA, the CDR3 is TGTGCCAGCAGTTTGCTTTCCCTCTCGGAGACCCAGTACTTC.

This chain connects TRBV7-2 to TRBJ2-3, with unresolved D. Germline assignment: CDR1 SGHTA and CDR2 FQGNSA. Trimming shortened V by 9 bases and J by 2 bases, and 12 bases separated the two germline ends. The CDR3 has 13 residues. In DNA form, the CDR3 reads TGTGCCAGTGCCTGGAGTTCCACAGATACGCAGTATTTT. It specifies CASAWSSTDTQYF.

The chain links TRBV6-4 to TRBJ2-6; 9 positions agree with TRBD2. J gave up 0 bases and V 6 bases, and 9 bases lay outside the gene matches. The length of the CDR3 is 18 residues. The germline gives CDR1 MRHNA, CDR2 SNTAGT. The CDR3 bases are TGTGCCAGCAGCCCGGAACTAGCGGGCCTCTCTGGGGCCAACGTCCTGACTTTC. As protein: CASSPELAGLSGANVLTF.

This clonotype came up once. This rearrangement joins TRBV20-1 to TRBJ1-6; a weak D match, TRBD1 (6 bases). The V and J ends lost 2 bases and 12 bases respectively, with 14 bases between them. Germline V gene sequence: CDR1 DFQATT, CDR2 SNEGSKA (reference sequence). The CDR3 contains 13 residues. The CDR3 reads CSARRAGAGPLHF. CDR3 in DNA: TGCAGTGCTAGACGGGCAGGGGCTGGACCCCTCCACTTT.

This clonotype appeared a single time. The rearrangement uses TRBV27 and TRBJ2-3; perhaps TRBD2 as D (5 bases). CDR1 and CDR2 from the germline V gene are MNHEY and SMNVEV (reference sequence). The CDR3 is made up of 14 amino acids. Trimming removed 7 bases at V and 1 base at J, with 12 bases between. The CDR3 DNA is TGTGCCAGCACCCCGGCCGGGGGCACAGATACGCAGTATTTT. Its protein product is CASTPAGGTDTQYF.